A single sample is the source of the 23 T cell receptor beta chains below, sequenced in a study of CD8 T cells in ankylosing spondylitis. Each CDR3 protein is one row after TCRdb ran MiXCR on the 5' RACE reads. The table lists around 130,000 distinct CDR3 sequences, 9.3% of them singletons. The specimen sequenced was blood, either unsorted or a sorted T cell fraction (not recorded which). These receptors were taken from a male donor with ankylosing spondylitis or in good health (not recorded which).

This clonotype was picked up a small number of times. The chain employs TRBV7-2 and TRBJ2-7, with 7 bases lining up with TRBD1. Germline loops: CDR1 SGHTA, CDR2 FQGNSA. CDR3 length: 15 amino acids. Trimming took 2 bases from V and 5 from J; bases not matched to a gene: 9. CDR3 nucleotide sequence: TGTGCCAGCAGCTTACGAGGGGGCTTTATCGACGAGCAGTACTTC. It encodes CASSLRGGFIDEQYF.

This clonotype was detected ten times or more. The chain has TRBV7-9 and TRBJ1-1; no clear D gene. Germline loops: CDR1 SEHNR, CDR2 FQNEAQ (reference sequence). The CDR3 length is 15 residues. Deletions cut 5 bases from V and 1 base from J, with 14 bases between. The DNA of the CDR3 is TGTGCCAGCAGCGTGTTGTATGGGAGGAACACTGAAGCTTTCTTT. Translated, it gives CASSVLYGRNTEAFF.

This clonotype was recorded at least ten times. The V call is TRBV30, the J call TRBJ2-7; the D gene is possibly TRBD1 (5 bases). V lost 7 bases and J 0 bases, leaving 16 bases between the germline ends. CDR1 is GTSNPN, CDR2 SVGIG, per germline (reference sequence). The CDR3 contains 14 residues. Here the CDR3 reads CAYDRTRNSYEQYF. The CDR3 coding sequence is TGTGCCTACGACCGGACACGAAACTCCTACGAGCAGTACTTC. The variable domain in full, with the rest retrieved from reference TRBV30 and TRBJ2-7, is SQTIHQWPATLVQPVGSPLSLECTVEGTSNPNLYWYRQAAGRGLQLLFYSVGIGQISSEVPQNLSASRPQDRQFILSSKKLLLSDSGFYLCAYDRTRNSYEQYFGPGTRLTVT.

This clonotype was counted at least ten times. Mismatch with germline at one junction end may stem from a read error. The chain recombines TRBV10-3 with TRBJ1-1; D gene unclear. Germline V gene sequence: CDR1 ENHRY, CDR2 SYGVKD. CDR3 size: 13 residues. The CDR3: CAAGREVNTEAFF. CDR3 DNA: TGCGCGGCCGGCCGGGAGGTCAACACTGAAGCTTTCTTT.

This clonotype was seen at least ten times. The genes are TRBV7-8 and TRBJ2-2; TRBD2 matches at 8 bases. Germline-derived CDR1 and CDR2 are SGHVS and FQNEAQ. The CDR3 is made up of 16 amino acids. V shed 6 bases, J shed 4 bases, and the junction held 10 bases outside the gene matches. The CDR3 DNA follows: TGTGCCAGCAGAAAAGAAGCGGGAGCGGGCACCGGGGAGCTGTTTTTT. It codes for CASRKEAGAGTGELFF.

This clonotype was counted ten times or more. The gene calls are TRBV11-2 and TRBJ2-7, with 8 bases matching TRBD2. The CDR3 runs 16 residues. Germline CDR1 SGHAT, CDR2 FQNNGV. V shed 5 bases, J shed 2 bases, and the junction held 11 bases outside the gene matches. CDR3 coding DNA: TGTGCCAGCAGCCTCAGTAGCGGGATCGGGACCTACGAGCAGTACTTC. Its translation is CASSLSSGIGTYEQYF.

The chain links TRBV4-1 to TRBJ1-5; possible D gene TRBD1, 5 bases. Germline CDR1 reads MGHRA; CDR2 reads YSYEKL. The CDR3 loop spans 15 amino acids. V shed 0 bases and J shed 7 bases, with 13 bases lying between them. CDR3 residues: CASSQDPQGWQPQHF. CDR3 in DNA: TGCGCCAGCAGCCAAGATCCCCAGGGATGGCAGCCCCAGCATTTT.

This chain connects TRBV7-8 to TRBJ2-5; no reliable D call. Germline V gene lookup returns CDR1 SGHVS and CDR2 FQNEAQ. The length of the CDR3 is 13 residues. V was trimmed by 7 bases and J by 2 bases, leaving 11 bases between them. In nucleotides, the CDR3 is TGTGCCAGCATCCCAGTCTGGCAAGAGACCCAGTACTTC. Translating gives CASIPVWQETQYF. The entire variable domain, with the rest obtained from reference TRBV7-8 and TRBJ2-5, is as follows: GAGVSQSPRYKVAKRGQDVALRCDPISGHVSLFWYQQALGQGPEFLTYFQNEAQLDKSGLPSDRFFAERPEGSVSTLKIQRTQQEDSAVYLCASIPVWQETQYFGPGTRLLVL.

This clonotype was counted at least ten times. The chain recombines TRBV20-1 with TRBJ2-1, with 8 bases aligning to TRBD2. Germline-derived CDR1 and CDR2 are DFQATT and SNEGSKA (reference sequence). The CDR3 consists of 15 residues. V gave up 5 bases and J gave up 4 bases; unmatched junction bases: 10. This CDR3 is CSAVSERETYNEQFF. CDR3 bases: TGCAGTGCTGTCAGCGAGCGGGAGACGTACAATGAGCAGTTCTTC.

The chain has TRBV24-1 and TRBJ2-3; D is unresolved. Germline CDR1 and CDR2: KGHDR and SFDVKD. CDR3 length: 13 amino acids. V was clipped by 3 bases and J by 1 base, with 4 bases between them. The CDR3 protein is CATSDQGTDTQYF. The CDR3, as DNA: TGTGCCACCAGTGATCAAGGCACAGATACGCAGTATTTT.

There are a few counts of this clonotype. The chain carries TRBV29-1 and TRBJ2-1; no firm D call. This CDR3 has 11 residues. V gave up 4 bases and J gave up 2 bases, with 3 bases separating them. Germline CDR1 reads SQVTM; CDR2 reads ANQGSEA. CDR3 amino acids: CSVAAYNEQFF. CDR3 bases: TGCAGCGTTGCGGCCTACAATGAGCAGTTCTTC.

This clonotype was recorded at least ten times. V usage is TRBV24-1 and J usage is TRBJ2-2; D remains unclear. Looked up from germline, CDR1 is KGHDR and CDR2 is SFDVKD. V lost 5 bases to trimming and J lost 4 bases, with 4 bases between them. This CDR3 contains 12 residues. The DNA for the CDR3 is TGTGCCACCAGTGCCAGCACCGGGGAGCTGTTTTTT. As protein: CATSASTGELFF.

This clonotype appeared a few times. This sequence joins TRBV3-1 and TRBJ2-1; a possible D gene is TRBD1 (6 bases). Germline CDR1 reads LGHDT; CDR2 reads YNNKEL (reference sequence). V lost 4 bases, J lost 1 base, and 8 bases lay in between. The CDR3 sequence is 14 residues long. The DNA for the CDR3 is TGTGCCAGCAGCCCGGACAGTTCCTACAATGAGCAGTTCTTC. Amino acid sequence: CASSPDSSYNEQFF.

This clonotype was recorded a few times. This sequence joins TRBV19 and TRBJ2-7, with no clear D. The length of the CDR3 is 15 residues. V was pared by 4 bases and J by 3 bases, with 16 bases between. The germline CDR1 and CDR2 sequences are LNHDA and SQIVND (reference sequence). The CDR3 spells CASSTRKGSGYEQYF. Written as DNA, the CDR3 is TGTGCCAGTAGTACACGCAAAGGATCGGGCTACGAGCAGTACTTC.

Ten or more counts support this clonotype. The genes are TRBV12-3 or TRBV12-4 and TRBJ2-1; D uncertain. Trimming took 6 bases from V and 6 from J, leaving 21 bases between them. The CDR3 spans 16 residues. CDR3 sequence reads: CASRDLTPGPSNEQFF. The CDR3, as DNA: TGTGCCAGCAGAGACTTAACCCCTGGACCATCCAATGAGCAGTTCTTC.

This clonotype has just a few counts. J is TRBJ2-5 and V is TRBV5-8; 10 nucleotides match TRBD1. V gave up 1 base and J gave up 3 bases; unmatched junction bases: 6. The CDR3 has 16 residues. Looked up from germline, CDR1 is SGHTS and CDR2 is YDEGEE. The CDR3 nucleotides read TGTGCCAGCAGCTTGTTCCCCGGGACAGGGGAAGAGACCCAGTACTTC. Translation gives CASSLFPGTGEETQYF.

This clonotype was detected only a few times. A much larger clone is a single base away; this may be a read error. The chain combines TRBV20-1 with TRBJ2-1; TRBD2 matches at 7 bases. The CDR3 has 17 residues. From germline, CDR1 is DFQATT and CDR2 SNEGSKA (reference sequence). As DNA, the CDR3 is TGCTGTGCTAGCGGCCGGCTGTACGGGAGAGGCTACAATGAGCAGTTCTTC. Its protein product is CCASGRLYGRGYNEQFF.

This clonotype was found many times. The V and J genes are TRBV20-1 and TRBJ2-1; D gene unclear. Trimming took 3 bases from V and 7 from J, leaving 13 bases between them. CDR1 DFQATT and CDR2 SNEGSKA come from the germline V gene (reference sequence). This CDR3 spans 13 amino acids. The CDR3 sequence: CSASQPLGNEQFF. The CDR3 DNA is TGCAGTGCTAGTCAACCACTCGGAAATGAGCAGTTCTTC.

This clonotype showed up just a few times. This rearrangement joins TRBV11-2 to TRBJ2-3; 14 bases align to TRBD2. V shed 3 bases, J shed 3 bases, and the junction held 11 bases outside the gene matches. CDR1 and CDR2 (germline): SGHAT, FQNNGV. The CDR3 is 19 amino acids. CDR3 bases: TGTGCCAGCAGCTTCCCCCTCGGGACTAGCGGGAGTTCGACAGATACGCAGTATTTT. As protein: CASSFPLGTSGSSTDTQYF.

This clonotype was counted ten times or more. The chain is built from TRBV2 and TRBJ2-2; D remains ambiguous. CDR1 SNHLY and CDR2 FYNNEI come from the germline V gene. The CDR3 is made up of 16 amino acids. V lost 2 bases, J lost 6 bases, and 16 bases lay in between. CDR3 protein: CASSELAARVSGELFF. The CDR3 region has the DNA TGTGCCAGCAGTGAACTTGCGGCTAGAGTCTCCGGGGAGCTGTTTTTT.

This clonotype was seen many times. This sequence joins TRBV7-9 and TRBJ2-3; TRBD2 matches 8 bases. V dropped 7 bases and J dropped 4; count of bases not matched to a gene: 10. The CDR3 spans 15 residues. Germline V CDR1 and CDR2: SEHNR, FQNEAQ (reference sequence). The CDR3 reads CASTTGRGGADTQYF. The CDR3 coding sequence is TGTGCCAGCACCACCGGACGGGGGGGCGCAGATACGCAGTATTTT.

The sample holds many counts of this clonotype. The gene calls are TRBV7-2 and TRBJ2-1; TRBD2 agrees at 8 bases. Germline values: CDR1 SGHTA, CDR2 FQGNSA. The ends lost 7 bases at V and 7 bases at J; junction bases unmatched: 18. This CDR3 comprises 17 residues. The CDR3 coding sequence is TGTGCCAGCACCGCGGACCCAGCGGGAGCGGGATGGAATGAGCAGTTCTTC. Residues: CASTADPAGAGWNEQFF. The whole variable domain, remainder taken from reference TRBV7-2 and TRBJ2-1, is GAGVSQSPSNKVTEKGKDVELRCDPISGHTALYWYRQSLGQGLEFLIYFQGNSAPDKSGLPSDRFSAERTGGSVSTLTIQRTQQEDSAVYLCASTADPAGAGWNEQFFGPGTRLTVL.

This clonotype was picked up many times. The gene calls are TRBV28 and TRBJ1-3; D gene uncertain. The germline CDR1 and CDR2 sequences are MDHEN and SYDVKM. Deletions cut 7 bases from V and 0 bases from J, with 4 bases between. This CDR3 region has 12 residues. For the CDR3, the DNA is TGTGCCAGCATTGCCTCTGGAAACACCATATATTTT. Translating it yields CASIASGNTIYF.